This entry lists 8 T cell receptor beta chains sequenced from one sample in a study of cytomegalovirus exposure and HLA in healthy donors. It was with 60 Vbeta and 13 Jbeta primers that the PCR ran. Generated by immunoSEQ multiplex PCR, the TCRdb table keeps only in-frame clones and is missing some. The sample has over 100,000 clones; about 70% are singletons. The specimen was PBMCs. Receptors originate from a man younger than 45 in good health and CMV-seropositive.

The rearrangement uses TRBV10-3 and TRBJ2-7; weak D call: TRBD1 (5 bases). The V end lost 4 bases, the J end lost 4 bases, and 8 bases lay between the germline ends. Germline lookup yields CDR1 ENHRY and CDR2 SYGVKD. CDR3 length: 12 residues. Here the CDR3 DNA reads TGTGCCATCAGTGGATCAGGGTACGAGCAGTACTTC. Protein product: CAISGSGYEQYF.

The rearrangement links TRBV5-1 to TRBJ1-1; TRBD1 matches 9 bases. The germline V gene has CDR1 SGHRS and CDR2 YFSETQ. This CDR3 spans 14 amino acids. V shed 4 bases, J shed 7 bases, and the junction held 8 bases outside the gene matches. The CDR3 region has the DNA TGCGCCAGCAGCCCACAGGGGGCGCTGGGTGAAGCTTTCTTT. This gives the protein CASSPQGALGEAFF.

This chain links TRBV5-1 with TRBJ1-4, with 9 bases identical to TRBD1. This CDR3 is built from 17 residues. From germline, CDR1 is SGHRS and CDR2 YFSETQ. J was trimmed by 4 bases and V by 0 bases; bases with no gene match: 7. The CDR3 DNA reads TGCGCCAGCAGCTTGGCCTCGGGGACAGGGAATAATGAAAAACTGTTTTTT. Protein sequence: CASSLASGTGNNEKLFF.

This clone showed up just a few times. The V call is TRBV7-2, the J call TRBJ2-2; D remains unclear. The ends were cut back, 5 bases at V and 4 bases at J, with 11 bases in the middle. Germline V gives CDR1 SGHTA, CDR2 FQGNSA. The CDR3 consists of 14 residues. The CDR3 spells CASSMGQATGELFF. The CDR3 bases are TGTGCCAGCAGCATGGGCCAGGCCACCGGGGAGCTGTTTTTT.

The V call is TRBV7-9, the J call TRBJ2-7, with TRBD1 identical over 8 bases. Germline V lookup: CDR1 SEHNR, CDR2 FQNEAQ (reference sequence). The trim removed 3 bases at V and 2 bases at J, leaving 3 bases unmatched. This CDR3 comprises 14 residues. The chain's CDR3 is CASSFETGAYEQYF. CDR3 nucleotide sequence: TGTGCCAGCAGCTTCGAGACAGGGGCCTACGAGCAGTACTTC. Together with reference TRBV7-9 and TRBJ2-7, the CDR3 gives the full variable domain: DTGVSQNPRHKITKRGQNVTFRCDPISEHNRLYWYRQTLGQGPEFLTYFQNEAQLEKSRLLSDRFSAERPKGSFSTLEIQRTEQGDSAMYLCASSFETGAYEQYFGPGTRLTVT.

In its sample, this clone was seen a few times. In DNA, the CDR3 is TGTGCCTGGAGTGTCAGGGCAAGTCAGCCCCAGCATTTT. Translated, it gives CAWSVRASQPQHF. The chain has TRBV30 and TRBJ1-5; possible D gene TRBD1, 5 bases. The V and J ends lost 0 bases and 6 bases respectively, with 9 bases between them. Germline V gene lookup returns CDR1 GTSNPN and CDR2 SVGIG (reference sequence). This CDR3 is built from 13 residues.

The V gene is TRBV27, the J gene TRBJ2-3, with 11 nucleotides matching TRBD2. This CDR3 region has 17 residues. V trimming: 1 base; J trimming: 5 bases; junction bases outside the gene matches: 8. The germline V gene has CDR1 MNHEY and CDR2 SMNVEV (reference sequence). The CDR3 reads CASSLLASGGFQDTQYF. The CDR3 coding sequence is TGTGCCAGCAGTTTATTAGCTAGCGGGGGGTTCCAAGATACGCAGTATTTT.

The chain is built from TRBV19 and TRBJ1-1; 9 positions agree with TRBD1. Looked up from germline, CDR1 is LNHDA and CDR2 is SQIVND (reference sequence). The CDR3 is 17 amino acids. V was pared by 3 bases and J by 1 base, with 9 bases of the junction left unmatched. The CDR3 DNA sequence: TGTGCCAGTAGTATTGGACAGGGGCTTGGCGAGAACACTGAAGCTTTCTTT. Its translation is CASSIGQGLGENTEAFF.